The 29 T cell receptor beta chains given below trace back to one sample, sequenced in a study of blood T cell repertoires in COVID-19. The data were produced by immunoSEQ multiplex PCR, yet TCRdb's version contains in-frame clones alone and is incomplete. The profile shows over 55,000 clones, 88% of them singletons. The sample taken for sequencing was peripheral blood. All receptors derive from a human donor in a cohort sampled during active COVID-19.

The chain uses TRBV7-2 and TRBJ2-1; the match to TRBD2 covers 9 bases. Germline CDR1 and CDR2: SGHTA and FQGNSA. This CDR3 has 15 residues. The trim removed 1 base at V and 7 bases at J, leaving 5 bases unmatched. The CDR3, as DNA: TGTGCCAGCAGCTTAGGGGGTAGCGGGAGTAATGAGCAGTTCTTC. This gives the protein CASSLGGSGSNEQFF.

This chain uses TRBV9 with TRBJ1-2; 10 positions match TRBD1. Germline CDR1 reads SGDLS; CDR2 reads YYNGEE. Losses at the gene ends were 3 bases for V and 7 bases for J; bases not matched to a gene: 9. The CDR3 loop spans 15 amino acids. The CDR3 loop is CASSARTGGSPGYTF. The CDR3 DNA is TGTGCCAGCAGCGCCCGGACAGGGGGTTCCCCTGGCTACACCTTC.

This rearrangement joins TRBV3-1 (or the pseudogene TRBV3-2) to TRBJ2-5; a possible D gene is TRBD1 (6 bases). The V and J ends lost 1 base and 0 bases respectively, with 9 bases between them. Looked up from germline, CDR1 is LGHDT and CDR2 is YNNKEL (reference sequence). The CDR3 contains 15 residues. CDR3 loop: CASSQGQAYQETQYF. The CDR3 nucleotides are TGTGCCAGCAGCCAAGGACAGGCCTACCAAGAGACCCAGTACTTC.

This sequence joins TRBV13 and TRBJ1-6; 9 bases are shared with TRBD1. Germline lookup yields CDR1 PRHDT and CDR2 FYEKMQ (reference sequence). The J segment lost 7 bases and the V segment lost 0 bases, leaving 7 bases of the junction unmatched. This CDR3 is built from 17 residues. CDR3 nucleotide sequence: TGTGCCAGCAGCTTAGGCGGTGGACAGGGGTGGAATTCACCCCTCCACTTT. Protein sequence: CASSLGGGQGWNSPLHF. The variable domain in full, completed from reference TRBV13 and TRBJ1-6, reads AAGVIQSPRHLIKEKRETATLKCYPIPRHDTVYWYQQGPGQDPQFLISFYEKMQSDKGSIPDRFSAQQFSDYHSELNMSSLELGDSALYFCASSLGGGQGWNSPLHFGNGTRLTVT.

The J gene is TRBJ1-2, the V gene TRBV5-1, with D uncertain. CDR1 and CDR2 (germline): SGHRS, YFSETQ. CDR3 length: 17 amino acids. Trimming left V 1 base short and J 0 bases short, with 16 bases between. The CDR3 region is CASSLITGEVANYGYTF. CDR3 DNA sequence: TGCGCCAGCAGCTTGATCACGGGAGAGGTGGCTAACTATGGCTACACCTTC.

This clone was seen more than once but under ten times. The chain couples TRBV5-1 to TRBJ1-2; 7 positions agree with TRBD1. V gave up 0 bases and J gave up 2 bases; unmatched junction bases: 1. The CDR3 is 14 amino acids. CDR1 is SGHRS, CDR2 YFSETQ, per germline. The CDR3 bases are TGCGCCAGCAGCTTGGAACAGGGGAACTATGGCTACACCTTC. Amino acids: CASSLEQGNYGYTF.

This chain uses TRBV5-6 with TRBJ1-1, with 7 bases matching TRBD1. The CDR3 runs to 17 residues. J was trimmed by 5 bases and V by 0 bases; bases with no gene match: 13. Germline V gene data show CDR1 as SGHDT and CDR2 as YYEEEE. CDR3 DNA sequence: TGTGCCAGCAGCTTGGGGGTGACAGGGATGGGTTTAACTGAAGCTTTCTTT. Residues: CASSLGVTGMGLTEAFF.

The chain joins TRBV19 to TRBJ2-5, with 11 bases identical to TRBD1. Germline loops: CDR1 LNHDA, CDR2 SQIVND (reference sequence). The CDR3 loop spans 13 amino acids. The V and J ends lost 6 bases and 5 bases, in that order; junction bases with no gene match: 2. The CDR3 DNA sequence: TGTGCCAGTAGCCGGGACAGGGGGGAGACCCAGTACTTC. Translated, it gives CASSRDRGETQYF.

The chain recombines TRBV3-1 (or the pseudogene TRBV3-2) with TRBJ2-5, with TRBD1 matching over 10 bases. In germline, CDR1 is LGHDT, CDR2 YNNKEL (reference sequence). J was trimmed by 5 bases and V by 5 bases; bases with no gene match: 11. This CDR3 comprises 16 residues. Written as DNA, the CDR3 is TGTGCCAGCAGCTCGGGACAGGGGATAAGAGGGGAGACCCAGTACTTC. Translation: CASSSGQGIRGETQYF.

Here the CDR3 DNA reads TGTGCCAGCAGTCTTACAGGGGCGGCTAATGAAAAACTGTTTTTT. Amino acid sequence: CASSLTGAANEKLFF. The chain has TRBV28 and TRBJ1-4, with 7 bases that match TRBD1. Germline V gene lookup returns CDR1 MDHEN and CDR2 SYDVKM. With 5 bases clipped from V and 3 bases from J, the junction kept 6 bases outside the gene matches. The CDR3 contains 15 residues.

The V gene is TRBV9, the J gene TRBJ2-5, with 8 bases fitting TRBD2. With 0 bases clipped from V and 2 bases from J, the junction kept 6 bases outside the gene matches. CDR1 SGDLS and CDR2 YYNGEE come from the germline V gene. CDR3 size: 16 residues. The CDR3 sequence: CASSVGRGGGQETQYF. In nucleotides, the CDR3 is TGTGCCAGCAGCGTAGGTCGGGGGGGAGGGCAAGAGACCCAGTACTTC.

The V gene is TRBV18, the J gene TRBJ2-7, with TRBD1 matching 7 bases. Looked up from germline, CDR1 is KGHSH and CDR2 is LQKENI. The CDR3 is 13 residues long. The V and J ends lost 3 bases and 3 bases, in that order; junction bases with no gene match: 2. The CDR3, as DNA: TGTGCCAGCTCACCGTCAGGGGGCTACGAGCAGTACTTC. As protein: CASSPSGGYEQYF.

This sequence joins TRBV7-9 and TRBJ2-1; D uncertain. The V gene lost 2 bases and the J gene lost 8 bases, with 16 bases spanning the gap. The CDR3 contains 15 residues. Germline CDR1 and CDR2: SEHNR and FQNEAQ (reference sequence). The CDR3 sequence: CASSLRDTNSDEQFF. As DNA, the CDR3 is TGTGCCAGCAGCTTAAGAGACACAAATTCAGATGAGCAGTTCTTC.

This chain joins TRBV7-8 and TRBJ2-7; D gene uncertain. CDR1 SGHVS and CDR2 FQNEAQ come from the germline V gene. Trimming shortened V by 3 bases and J by 5 bases, and 11 bases separated the two germline ends. The CDR3 spans 13 residues. The CDR3 sequence is CASSFAGFDEQYF. Written as DNA, the CDR3 is TGTGCCAGCAGCTTTGCAGGTTTTGACGAGCAGTACTTC.

This chain joins TRBV5-1 and TRBJ2-7; 8 bases map to TRBD2. With V trimmed by 4 bases and J by 7 bases, 13 bases remained unmatched. This CDR3 is built from 15 residues. The germline V gene has CDR1 SGHRS and CDR2 YFSETQ. The CDR3: CASSIGLAEQTEQYF. The DNA of the CDR3 is TGCGCCAGCAGCATTGGACTAGCCGAACAGACGGAGCAGTACTTC.

J is TRBJ2-3 and V is TRBV6-2 or TRBV6-3, with 9 bases fitting TRBD2. The ends lost 2 bases at V and 3 bases at J; junction bases unmatched: 9. The length of the CDR3 is 17 residues. In germline, CDR1 is MNHEY, CDR2 SVGEGT. The CDR3 loop is CASSYGGGASGTDTQYF. The CDR3 DNA reads TGTGCCAGCAGTTACGGCGGGGGGGCCTCCGGGACAGATACGCAGTATTTT.

The chain couples TRBV5-1 to TRBJ2-1, with 10 bases that match TRBD2. J lost 0 bases, V lost 4 bases, and 4 bases had no gene match. Germline values: CDR1 SGHRS, CDR2 YFSETQ. The CDR3 totals 16 residues. Here the CDR3 reads CASSTASGSSYNEQFF. The CDR3 DNA reads as TGCGCCAGCAGCACCGCTAGCGGGAGCTCCTACAATGAGCAGTTCTTC.

The chain combines TRBV7-9 with TRBJ2-1, with D perhaps matching TRBD2 (5 bases). Germline CDR1 reads SEHNR; CDR2 reads FQNEAQ (reference sequence). V was shortened by 6 bases and J by 3 bases, with 21 bases between the two germline ends. The CDR3 runs 17 residues. The CDR3 sequence is CASSPGQERGVYNEQFF. CDR3 in DNA: TGTGCCAGCAGTCCTGGGCAGGAACGGGGAGTCTACAATGAGCAGTTCTTC.

The gene calls are TRBV6-5 and TRBJ2-3; TRBD2 agrees at 8 bases. The CDR3 contains 15 residues. Looked up from germline, CDR1 is MNHEY and CDR2 is SVGAGI. The J segment lost 5 bases and the V segment lost 6 bases, leaving 10 bases of the junction unmatched. The DNA for the CDR3 is TGTGCCAGCAGACCACTATCGCGGGAGGAAGATACGCAGTATTTT. Translating it yields CASRPLSREEDTQYF.

CDR3 protein: CASRPRSGLEYGYTF. CDR3 in DNA: TGCGCCAGCAGACCGCGGAGCGGGCTAGAGTATGGCTACACCTTC. The V and J genes are TRBV5-1 and TRBJ1-2, with unresolved D. The CDR3 is made up of 15 amino acids. Germline-derived CDR1 and CDR2 are SGHRS and YFSETQ. The V end was cut by 5 bases, the J end by 5 bases, with 19 bases between.

J is TRBJ2-1 and V is TRBV5-1; 13 bases fit TRBD2. The CDR3 has 15 amino acids. The V and J ends lost 3 bases and 4 bases, in that order; junction bases with no gene match: 1. Germline loops: CDR1 SGHRS, CDR2 YFSETQ. The CDR3 coding sequence is TGCGCCAGCAGCTCGGGACTAGCGGGATACAATGAGCAGTTCTTC. Residues: CASSSGLAGYNEQFF.

The chain is built from TRBV13 and TRBJ2-3; weak D call: TRBD1 (5 bases). The CDR3 totals 16 residues. V lost 5 bases and J lost 4, with 19 bases in between. CDR1 PRHDT and CDR2 FYEKMQ come from the germline V gene (reference sequence). The CDR3 bases are TGTGCCAGCAGCCAAAGGCAGGGCCCGTGGTCAGATACGCAGTATTTT. Its protein is CASSQRQGPWSDTQYF.

The gene calls are TRBV6-5 and TRBJ2-5, with D perhaps matching TRBD2 (5 bases). The CDR3 contains 14 residues. CDR1 is MNHEY and CDR2 is SVGAGI in the germline V gene. V lost 11 bases, J lost 5 bases, and 21 bases lay in between. CDR3 in amino acids: CALRDYGREETQYF. DNA of the CDR3: TGTGCCCTACGGGATTATGGTAGAGAGGAGACCCAGTACTTC.

The chain employs TRBV5-1 and TRBJ2-7; D is possibly TRBD1 (6 bases). There are 16 residues in the CDR3. Trimming left V 4 bases short and J 3 bases short, with 20 bases between. The germline V gene has CDR1 SGHRS and CDR2 YFSETQ. In nucleotides, the CDR3 is TGCGCCAGCAGCACCGGACACCGGGACAACGTCTACGAGCAGTACTTC. This codes for CASSTGHRDNVYEQYF.

With regard to this clone: In the same sample, other DNA sequences code for this CDR3. The chain has TRBV7-8 and TRBJ1-1; D gene ambiguous. Germline V CDR1 and CDR2: SGHVS, FQNEAQ. The CDR3 loop spans 13 amino acids. Trimming removed 5 bases at V and 1 base at J, with 8 bases between. CDR3 protein: CASSRDRNTEAFF. In nucleotides, the CDR3 is TGTGCCAGCAGCCGAGATAGGAACACTGAAGCTTTCTTT.

This clone appeared once. This chain uses TRBV5-6 with TRBJ1-6; D unresolved. V lost 5 bases and J 7 bases, leaving 16 bases between the germline ends. Germline lookup yields CDR1 SGHDT and CDR2 YYEEEE. The CDR3 spans 15 residues. This CDR3 reads CASRAPTGINSPLHF. The CDR3 DNA sequence: TGTGCCAGCAGAGCCCCGACCGGGATCAATTCACCCCTCCACTTT.

This clone was seen only once. J is TRBJ2-5 and V is TRBV10-2; tentative D call: TRBD2 (5 bases). The CDR3 consists of 14 residues. CDR1 is WSHSY and CDR2 is SAAADI in the germline V gene. V was trimmed by 0 bases and J by 4 bases, leaving 9 bases between them. The CDR3 DNA sequence: TGCGCCAGCAGTGAGTCGAGGGATACAGAGACCCAGTACTTC. Translating it yields CASSESRDTETQYF.

This chain joins TRBV7-9 and TRBJ2-7; 8 bases match TRBD1. There are 15 residues in the CDR3. The germline V gene has CDR1 SEHNR and CDR2 FQNEAQ (reference sequence). The V and J ends lost 5 bases and 0 bases, in that order; junction bases with no gene match: 6. The CDR3 reads CASSPRTGSSYEQYF. CDR3 sequence (DNA): TGTGCCAGCAGCCCACGGACAGGGAGCTCCTACGAGCAGTACTTC.

The genes are TRBV25-1 and TRBJ1-1; 7 nucleotides match TRBD1. J was trimmed by 8 bases and V by 7 bases; bases with no gene match: 4. The germline gives CDR1 MGHDK, CDR2 SYGVNS. The CDR3 has 11 amino acids. CDR3 sequence: CASILQGEAFF. The CDR3 DNA follows: TGTGCCAGCATTTTACAGGGGGAAGCTTTCTTT.